The 31 T cell receptor beta chains below all came from one sample that was sequenced in a study of cytomegalovirus exposure and HLA in healthy donors. The PCR contained 60 Vbeta and 13 Jbeta primers. This table comes from immunoSEQ multiplex PCR, and its TCRdb copy is limited to in-frame clones, with some not included. The table shows about 100,000 clones, with about 77% occurring only once. The specimen was PBMCs. The receptors come from a woman in her 50s in good health and CMV-seropositive.

Points on this clone: The same CDR3 also results from other DNA sequences found in this sample. The chain joins TRBV11-3 to TRBJ2-4, with 11 bases matching TRBD1. Germline V gene data show CDR1 as SGHNT and CDR2 as YENEEA. The CDR3 is 18 residues long. Trimming removed 5 bases from V and 1 base from J; junction bases left unmatched: 10. CDR3 amino acids: CASSPGTGGGTAKNIQYF. In DNA form, the CDR3 reads TGTGCCAGCAGCCCCGGGACAGGGGGAGGTACGGCCAAAAACATTCAGTACTTC.

This CDR3 is CAISLTGNMNTEAFF. The CDR3 coding sequence is TGTGCCATCAGCCTTACAGGGAACATGAACACTGAAGCTTTCTTT. The chain carries TRBV10-3 and TRBJ1-1; D is perhaps TRBD1 (6 bases). The CDR3 loop spans 15 amino acids. Trimming stripped 6 bases from V and 0 bases from J, with 14 bases between. Germline CDR1 and CDR2: ENHRY and SYGVKD.

The rearrangement joins TRBV5-6 to TRBJ2-7; D perhaps matches TRBD1 (5 bases). The V end lost 3 bases, the J end lost 5 bases, and 12 bases lay between the germline ends. CDR1 is SGHDT, CDR2 YYEEEE, per germline. The CDR3 contains 13 residues. This chain's CDR3 is CASSYGHLNEQYF. The CDR3 DNA follows: TGTGCCAGCAGCTACGGACATTTGAACGAGCAGTACTTC.

The gene calls are TRBV10-2 and TRBJ1-5; TRBD1 matches 8 bases. The CDR3 sequence is 16 residues long. The germline gives CDR1 WSHSY, CDR2 SAAADI. Unmatched junction bases numbered 17, after V lost 6 bases and J lost 10 bases. In DNA form, the CDR3 reads TGCGCCAGCAGCCTCACGGGACAGGATTCTATCTATCCCCAGCATTTT. It codes for CASSLTGQDSIYPQHF.

This clone showed up just once. The chain joins TRBV9 to TRBJ2-7; no definite D call. Germline V gives CDR1 SGDLS, CDR2 YYNGEE. Trimming stripped 2 bases from V and 1 base from J, with 7 bases between. This CDR3 has 13 residues. This CDR3 is CASSVAESYEQYF. The CDR3, as DNA: TGTGCCAGCAGCGTGGCGGAGTCCTACGAGCAGTACTTC.

This clone was detected only once. V gene TRBV9 combines with J gene TRBJ1-5; possibly TRBD1 for D (5 bases). The CDR3 loop spans 15 amino acids. The germline V and J ends were trimmed by 2 bases and 3 bases, with 12 bases remaining between them. Germline CDR1 and CDR2: SGDLS and YYNGEE. The CDR3 sequence: CASSVGAGPNQPQHF. The CDR3 region has the DNA TGTGCCAGCAGCGTCGGTGCAGGGCCCAATCAGCCCCAGCATTTT.

The rearrangement uses TRBV5-4 and TRBJ2-1; a weak D match, TRBD1 (6 bases). The germline CDR1 and CDR2 sequences are SGHNT and YYREEE (reference sequence). The germline V and J ends were trimmed by 4 bases and 10 bases, with 24 bases remaining between them. The CDR3 is made up of 16 amino acids. The CDR3 DNA reads TGTGCCAGCAGCCTCGCGGTAGGGACAAGCCCGGGCGAGCAGTTCTTC. This sequence encodes CASSLAVGTSPGEQFF.

The chain has TRBV2 and TRBJ2-3; TRBD1 might be the D (5 bases). Trimming removed 5 bases from V and 6 bases from J, with 15 bases in between. Germline V gene lookup returns CDR1 SNHLY and CDR2 FYNNEI. CDR3 length equals 14 residues. The CDR3 is CASSYQGPNDTQYF. CDR3 in DNA: TGTGCCAGCAGTTACCAGGGTCCGAACGATACGCAGTATTTT.

This chain connects TRBV5-8 to TRBJ1-5; 10 bases agree with TRBD1. The CDR3 runs to 16 residues. V was pared by 2 bases and J by 5 bases, with 7 bases of the junction left unmatched. Germline values: CDR1 SGHTS, CDR2 YDEGEE. This CDR3 reads CASSFLGTGVHQPQHF. The CDR3, as DNA: TGTGCCAGCAGCTTCTTGGGGACAGGGGTGCATCAGCCCCAGCATTTT. The complete variable domain, with remaining parts taken from reference TRBV5-8 and TRBJ1-5, reads EAGVTQSPTHLIKTRGQQATLRCSPISGHTSVYWYQQALGLGLQFLLWYDEGEERNRGNFPPRFSGRQFPNYSSELNVNALELEDSALYLCASSFLGTGVHQPQHFGDGTRLSIL.

The chain recombines TRBV5-6 with TRBJ1-1, with TRBD1 matching over 9 bases. The CDR3 totals 14 residues. Trimming at V came to 4 bases and at J to 7 bases, leaving 8 bases not matched to a gene. Germline V gives CDR1 SGHDT, CDR2 YYEEEE. The CDR3 DNA reads as TGTGCCAGCAGCACTCCACAGGGGGCTGGTGAAGCTTTCTTT. Its protein is CASSTPQGAGEAFF.

The J gene is TRBJ2-1, the V gene TRBV18, with 8 bases matching TRBD1. The length of the CDR3 is 17 residues. V trimming: 3 bases; J trimming: 0 bases; junction bases outside the gene matches: 7. CDR1 KGHSH and CDR2 LQKENI come from the germline V gene. CDR3 sequence reads: CASSPGTGTSSYNEQFF. The CDR3 region has the DNA TGTGCCAGCTCACCGGGGACAGGCACTAGCTCCTACAATGAGCAGTTCTTC.

The V and J genes are TRBV10-1 and TRBJ2-7; 13 bases line up with TRBD2. V lost 4 bases to trimming and J lost 5 bases; unmatched junction nucleotides: 2. From germline, CDR1 is WNHNN and CDR2 SYGVQD (reference sequence). CDR3 length equals 14 residues. CDR3 sequence: CASSGTSGSHEQYF. The CDR3 DNA follows: TGCGCCAGCAGTGGGACTAGCGGGAGCCACGAGCAGTACTTC.

The chain has TRBV6-1 and TRBJ1-4; TRBD1 agrees at 10 bases. CDR3 length equals 16 residues. Germline V gene data show CDR1 as MNHNS and CDR2 as SASEGT. Trimming cost V 2 bases and J 10 bases; bases outside gene matches: 10. Here the CDR3 DNA reads TGTGCCAGCAGTGAACGACAGGGGGCGGATCGAGCAAAACTGTTTTTT. This encodes CASSERQGADRAKLFF.

V and J are TRBV29-1 and TRBJ2-7; 8 positions match TRBD2. V shed 6 bases and J 4 bases; nucleotides not matched to a gene: 11. The CDR3 consists of 14 residues. From germline, CDR1 is SQVTM and CDR2 ANQGSEA. The CDR3 DNA sequence: TGCAGCGTCCAGCCGGGGACTAGACTATACGAGCAGTACTTC. Translating it yields CSVQPGTRLYEQYF.

The chain links TRBV19 to TRBJ1-2; the match to TRBD1 covers 7 bases. V shed 5 bases, J shed 7 bases, and the junction held 16 bases outside the gene matches. The CDR3 is 16 amino acids. Germline assignment: CDR1 LNHDA and CDR2 SQIVND (reference sequence). The CDR3 nucleotides read TGTGCCAGTAGTCCACCCCCGAGACAGGGAAAGGGTGGCTACACCTTC. Protein product: CASSPPPRQGKGGYTF.

The chain combines TRBV5-1 with TRBJ2-5, with D possibly TRBD1 on 5 matching bases. Trimming shortened V by 4 bases and J by 4 bases, and 11 bases separated the two germline ends. Looked up from germline, CDR1 is SGHRS and CDR2 is YFSETQ. This CDR3 has 13 residues. CDR3 residues: CASSPRQGETQYF. The CDR3, as DNA: TGCGCCAGCAGCCCCAGGCAGGGAGAGACCCAGTACTTC.

In this sample, this clone turned up a few times. The chain links TRBV18 to TRBJ2-1; 7 bases agree with TRBD1. CDR3 length equals 15 residues. The J segment lost 10 bases and the V segment lost 3 bases, leaving 12 bases of the junction unmatched. Germline V lookup: CDR1 KGHSH, CDR2 LQKENI. The CDR3 sequence is CASSPPSRQGWEQFF. The CDR3 DNA is TGTGCCAGCTCACCTCCTTCGCGACAGGGTTGGGAGCAGTTCTTC.

The table lists this clone with a few counts. This chain uses TRBV15 with TRBJ1-5; D might be TRBD1 (5 bases). Germline V gene data show CDR1 as LNHNV and CDR2 as YYDKDF (reference sequence). This CDR3 is 15 amino acids long. Trimming removed 2 bases at V and 7 bases at J, with 15 bases between. Here the CDR3 DNA reads TGTGCCACCAGCAGACTATTAGGGGCAGGACAGCCCCAGCATTTT. As protein: CATSRLLGAGQPQHF.

V usage is TRBV7-9 and J usage is TRBJ1-1; D is unresolved. V was trimmed by 4 bases and J by 1 base, leaving 13 bases between them. The germline V gene encodes CDR1 SEHNR and CDR2 FQNEAQ (reference sequence). CDR3 length: 15 residues. CDR3 nucleotides: TGTGCCAGCAGCTCCCCGCCGGAGGGGAACACTGAAGCTTTCTTT. Translated, it gives CASSSPPEGNTEAFF.

The chain's CDR3 is CASSLNYGYTF. The CDR3 DNA follows: TGTGCCAGCAGTTTAAACTATGGCTACACCTTC. This sequence joins TRBV2 and TRBJ1-2; D is uncertain. V shed 5 bases and J shed 2 bases, with 3 bases lying between them. CDR3 size: 11 residues. CDR1 is SNHLY and CDR2 is FYNNEI in the germline V gene.

The genes are TRBV30 and TRBJ2-7; D gene ambiguous. CDR1 and CDR2 from the germline V gene are GTSNPN and SVGIG (reference sequence). V shed 2 bases and J shed 3 bases, with 11 bases lying between them. This CDR3 contains 13 residues. The CDR3 loop reads CAWSPNVGYEQYF. DNA for the CDR3: TGTGCCTGGAGTCCAAACGTCGGCTACGAGCAGTACTTC.

This chain links TRBV5-1 with TRBJ2-7, with 8 bases matching TRBD1. The CDR3 contains 15 residues. Per germline, CDR1 SGHRS and CDR2 YFSETQ. With 4 bases clipped from V and 4 bases from J, the junction kept 10 bases outside the gene matches. The CDR3 loop is CASSQPGTGDYEQYF. The DNA of the CDR3 is TGCGCCAGCAGCCAGCCTGGGACAGGCGATTACGAGCAGTACTTC.

This clone came up once. The chain couples TRBV7-3 to TRBJ1-2, with 7 nucleotides matching TRBD1. The CDR3 has 14 amino acids. The J segment lost 2 bases and the V segment lost 8 bases, leaving 8 bases of the junction unmatched. CDR1 is SGHTA and CDR2 is FQGTGA in the germline V gene. In DNA, the CDR3 is TGTGCCAGCGCTCGGGACAGTTCGAACTATGGCTACACCTTC. Protein: CASARDSSNYGYTF.

The chain employs TRBV6-1 and TRBJ1-1; D perhaps matches TRBD1 (5 bases). The CDR3 totals 14 residues. V was trimmed by 10 bases and J by 4 bases, leaving 19 bases between them. The germline V gene has CDR1 MNHNS and CDR2 SASEGT. In nucleotides, the CDR3 is TGTGCCATCTCAACCTCAGGGCCGGCCACTGAAGCTTTCTTT. It encodes CAISTSGPATEAFF.

V and J are TRBV27 and TRBJ1-3; 7 bases are shared with TRBD1. This CDR3 comprises 20 residues. Germline lookup yields CDR1 MNHEY and CDR2 SMNVEV (reference sequence). V trimming: 4 bases; J trimming: 0 bases; junction bases outside the gene matches: 18. CDR3 nucleotides: TGTGCCAGCAGTTCCGTCCTCAGCAGGGGGTCACGATTCTCTGGAAACACCATATATTTT. This codes for CASSSVLSRGSRFSGNTIYF.

CDR3 coding DNA: TGTGCCAGCAGCCTGACAGGGCTGGAAGCTTTCTTT. This gives the protein CASSLTGLEAFF. V and J are TRBV5-6 and TRBJ1-1; 7 bases match TRBD1. The trim removed 4 bases at V and 8 bases at J, leaving 5 bases unmatched. This CDR3 has 12 residues. Germline V gene lookup returns CDR1 SGHDT and CDR2 YYEEEE. The variable domain in full, with the rest retrieved from reference TRBV5-6 and TRBJ1-1, is DAGVTQSPTHLIKTRGQQVTLRCSPKSGHDTVSWYQQALGQGPQFIFQYYEEEERQRGNFPDRFSGHQFPNYSSELNVNALLLGDSALYLCASSLTGLEAFFGQGTRLTVV.

This chain uses TRBV19 with TRBJ2-3; D is possibly TRBD2 (6 bases). Trimming stripped 5 bases from V and 2 bases from J, with 11 bases between. The CDR3 is made up of 14 amino acids. Looked up from germline, CDR1 is LNHDA and CDR2 is SQIVND (reference sequence). CDR3 DNA sequence: TGTGCCAGTAGTTTCCGGGGGATCACAGATACGCAGTATTTT. It specifies CASSFRGITDTQYF.

The chain combines TRBV2 with TRBJ2-5, with D perhaps matching TRBD1 (6 bases). V was clipped by 4 bases and J by 7 bases, with 7 bases between them. CDR1 and CDR2 (germline): SNHLY, FYNNEI. This CDR3 is built from 11 residues. CDR3 sequence: CASSVGGTQYF. The CDR3 DNA reads as TGTGCCAGCAGTGTAGGGGGGACCCAGTACTTC.

This clone was detected only a few times. V gene TRBV6-6 combines with J gene TRBJ1-1, with D perhaps TRBD1 (6 bases). With 5 bases removed from V and 8 bases from J, the gap between germline ends came to 9 bases. CDR3 length: 11 residues. Germline V gene data show CDR1 as MNHNY and CDR2 as SVGAGI (reference sequence). CDR3 sequence: CASSLGQEAFF. The DNA of the CDR3 is TGTGCCAGCAGTCTCGGACAGGAAGCTTTCTTT.

This chain uses TRBV27 with TRBJ1-1; D remains unclear. CDR1 is MNHEY and CDR2 is SMNVEV in the germline V gene (reference sequence). The CDR3 totals 13 residues. V lost 2 bases and J lost 7, with 11 bases in between. CDR3 protein: CASSLRGLGEAFF. CDR3 nucleotide sequence: TGTGCCAGCAGTTTAAGAGGGCTGGGTGAAGCTTTCTTT.

This chain connects TRBV29-1 to TRBJ1-1; TRBD1 is a possible D gene (6 bases). The germline CDR1 and CDR2 sequences are SQVTM and ANQGSEA. This CDR3 has 13 amino acids. V was clipped by 7 bases and J by 1 base, with 13 bases between them. CDR3 nucleotide sequence: TGCAGCGCTGCGGGGGGCCCGAACACTGAAGCTTTCTTT. This translates into CSAAGGPNTEAFF.